This T cell receptor beta chain was observed in a study of immune cell composition in non-small cell lung cancer. Across the study: Lung adenocarcinoma or squamous carcinoma made up most tumours.

Points from the study as a whole: TIL tumour reactivity correlated with maximal tumour-associated clone frequency in adenocarcinoma. Tumour TCR-beta clonality was not significantly tied to smoking pack-years. Clones >0.5% enriched in tumour were rarer in adenocarcinoma (about 35%) than squamous (approximately 80%).

Profiling relied on immunoSEQ multiplex PCR, and the TCRdb table lists in-frame clones only, not all of them. The repertoire includes 13,000 to 15,000 clones, about 85% of them detected once, and around 10% sits in the top ten. Note on this clone: What it binds is unknown.

Germline V CDR1 and CDR2: SGHDT, YYEEEE. The CDR3 is made up of 17 amino acids. Trimming took 0 bases from V and 0 from J; bases not matched to a gene: 6. Sequenced material: lung tumor tissue. The sequence derives from a human donor with non-small cell lung cancer. This chain joins TRBV5-6 and TRBJ2-7; 10 bases align to TRBD2. CDR3 sequence (DNA): TGTGCCAGCAGCTTGGCTCTAGCGGGAGACCCCTCCTACGAGCAGTACTTC. It specifies CASSLALAGDPSYEQYF.